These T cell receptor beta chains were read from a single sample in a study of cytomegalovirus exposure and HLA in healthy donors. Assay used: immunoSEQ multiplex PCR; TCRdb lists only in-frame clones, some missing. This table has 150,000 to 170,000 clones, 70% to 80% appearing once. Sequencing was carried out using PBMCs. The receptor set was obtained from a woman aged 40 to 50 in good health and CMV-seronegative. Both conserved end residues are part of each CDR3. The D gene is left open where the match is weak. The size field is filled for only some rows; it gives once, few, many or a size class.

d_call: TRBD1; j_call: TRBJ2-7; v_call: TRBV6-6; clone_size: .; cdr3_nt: TGTGCCAGCACCAACCAGGGACAGGCCAACTACGAGCAGTACTTC; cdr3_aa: CASTNQGQANYEQYF
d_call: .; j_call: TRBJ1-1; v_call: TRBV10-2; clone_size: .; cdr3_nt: TGCGCCAGCAGACCTCCCGACAGATATAACACTGAAGCTTTCTTT; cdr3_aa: CASRPPDRYNTEAFF
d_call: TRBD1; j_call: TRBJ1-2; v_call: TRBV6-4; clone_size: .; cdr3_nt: TGTGCCACCAGAAGGGGGCAGGGCGACTATGGCTACACCTTC; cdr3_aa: CATRRGQGDYGYTF
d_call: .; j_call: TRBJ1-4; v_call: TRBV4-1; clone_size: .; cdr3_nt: TGCGCCAGCAGCCCAGCCGCGCAGTCACAAGGGGTTTTTACTAATGAAAAACTGTTTTTT; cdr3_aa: CASSPAAQSQGVFTNEKLFF
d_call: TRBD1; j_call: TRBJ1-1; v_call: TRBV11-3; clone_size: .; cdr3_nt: TGTGCCAGCAGCTTGGGTCAGGGGGCTTGGGCTTTCTTT; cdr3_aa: CASSLGQGAWAFF
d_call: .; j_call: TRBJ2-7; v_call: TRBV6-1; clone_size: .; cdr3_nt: TGTGCCAGCAGTGCCCGACTTGCGGGGCCCCTCTACGAGCAGTACTTC; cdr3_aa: CASSARLAGPLYEQYF
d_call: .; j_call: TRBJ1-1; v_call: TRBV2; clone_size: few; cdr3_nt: TGTGCCAGCAGTCCCCCCTCCAGGGCGATTGAAGCTTTCTTT; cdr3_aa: CASSPPSRAIEAFF
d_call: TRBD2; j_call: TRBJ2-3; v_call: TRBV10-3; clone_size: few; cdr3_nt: TGTGCCATCCTAGCGGGGGACACAGATACGCAGTATTTT; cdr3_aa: CAILAGDTDTQYF
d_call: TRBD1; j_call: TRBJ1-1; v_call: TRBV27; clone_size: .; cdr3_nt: TGTGCCACCAGACACAGGGGAAGCACTGAAGCTTTCTTT; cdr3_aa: CATRHRGSTEAFF
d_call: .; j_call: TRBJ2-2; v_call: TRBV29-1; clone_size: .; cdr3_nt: TGCAGCGTTGACAGGGGCACCGGGGAGCTGTTTTTT; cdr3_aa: CSVDRGTGELFF
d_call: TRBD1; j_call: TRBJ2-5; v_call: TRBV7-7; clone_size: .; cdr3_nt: TGTGCTAGCAGCACGGGACAGGGGGGACAGGAGACCCAGTACTTC; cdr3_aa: CASSTGQGGQETQYF
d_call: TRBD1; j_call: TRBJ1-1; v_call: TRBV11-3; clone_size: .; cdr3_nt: TGTGCCAGCAGCTTAGTAACAGGGGGAAGTATCCAGGAAGCTTTCTTT; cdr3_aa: CASSLVTGGSIQEAFF
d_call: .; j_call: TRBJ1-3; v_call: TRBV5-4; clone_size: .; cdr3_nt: TGTGCCAGCAGTTCCATTGGTTACTCGGGAAACACCATATATTTT; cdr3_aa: CASSSIGYSGNTIYF
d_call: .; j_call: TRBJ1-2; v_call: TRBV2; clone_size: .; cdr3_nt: TGTGCCAGCAGTGATGGGGGCAGCCACCCCTCTGGGGGCTACACCTTC; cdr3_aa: CASSDGGSHPSGGYTF
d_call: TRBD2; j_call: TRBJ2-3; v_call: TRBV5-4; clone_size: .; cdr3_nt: TGTGCCAGCAGCCCCCTAGCGGGGTGGGGCCATAGCACAGATACGCAGTATTTT; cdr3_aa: CASSPLAGWGHSTDTQYF
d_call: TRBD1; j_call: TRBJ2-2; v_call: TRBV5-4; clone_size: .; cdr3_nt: TGTGCCAGCAGTTTGCTTCGGACAGGGTTCGACACCGGGGAGCTGTTTTTT; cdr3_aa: CASSLLRTGFDTGELFF
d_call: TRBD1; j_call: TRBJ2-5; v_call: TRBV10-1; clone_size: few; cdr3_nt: TGCGCCAGCAGTTTTGGCCTCGGGACAGGCCAAGAGACCCAGTACTTC; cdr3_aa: CASSFGLGTGQETQYF
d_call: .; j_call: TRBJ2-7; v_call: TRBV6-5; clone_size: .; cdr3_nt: TGTGCCAGCAGCAGGGGCGCCTACGAGCAGTACTTC; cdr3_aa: CASSRGAYEQYF
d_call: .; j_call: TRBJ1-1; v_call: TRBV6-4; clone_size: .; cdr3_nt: TGTGCCAGCAGTGAAATGGGGGGGACTGAAGCTTTCTTT; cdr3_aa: CASSEMGGTEAFF
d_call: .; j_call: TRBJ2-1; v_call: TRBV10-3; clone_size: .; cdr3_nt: TGTGCCATCAGTGGTTCAGGGGGGTTTGACAATGAGCAGTTCTTC; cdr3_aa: CAISGSGGFDNEQFF
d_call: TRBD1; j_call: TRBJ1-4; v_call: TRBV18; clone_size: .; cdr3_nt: TGTGCCAGCTCACCCCCAGGGGGCCGAAGTGAAAAACTGTTTTTT; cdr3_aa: CASSPPGGRSEKLFF
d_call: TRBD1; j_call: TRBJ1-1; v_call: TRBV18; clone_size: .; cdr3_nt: TGTGCCAGCTCACCCGGGACAGGGGTCTCCACTGAAGCTTTCTTT; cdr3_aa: CASSPGTGVSTEAFF
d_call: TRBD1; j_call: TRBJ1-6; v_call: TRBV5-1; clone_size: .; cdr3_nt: TGCGCCAGCAGCCGGGACAGGGAGTTGTCACCCCTCCACTTT; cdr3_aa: CASSRDRELSPLHF
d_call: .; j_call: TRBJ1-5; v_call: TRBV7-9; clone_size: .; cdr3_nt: TGTGCCAGCAGCTTAGGAGTGCCGGGACAGCCCCAGCATTTT; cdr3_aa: CASSLGVPGQPQHF
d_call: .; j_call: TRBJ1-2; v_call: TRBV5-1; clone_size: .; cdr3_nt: TGCGCCAGCAGCTTGACGGGAGAGATGGGCTACACCTTC; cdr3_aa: CASSLTGEMGYTF
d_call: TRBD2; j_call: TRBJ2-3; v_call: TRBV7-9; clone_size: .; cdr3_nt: TGTGCCAGCAGCTCGAGGACTAGCGGGCTGAGTGCAGATACGCAGTATTTT; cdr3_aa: CASSSRTSGLSADTQYF
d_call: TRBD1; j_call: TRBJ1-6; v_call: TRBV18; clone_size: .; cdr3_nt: TGTGCCAGCTCCCGACAGGGGAAAAATTCACCCCTCCACTTT; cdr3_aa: CASSRQGKNSPLHF
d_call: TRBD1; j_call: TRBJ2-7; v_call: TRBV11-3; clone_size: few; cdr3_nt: TGTGCCAGCAGCTTAGATGGGACAGGGGGAACCTACGAGCAGTACTTC; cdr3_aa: CASSLDGTGGTYEQYF
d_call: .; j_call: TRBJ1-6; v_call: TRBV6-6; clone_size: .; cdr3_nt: TGTGCCAGCAGCGGGAGGGGATCGAATAATTCACCCCTCCACTTT; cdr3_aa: CASSGRGSNNSPLHF
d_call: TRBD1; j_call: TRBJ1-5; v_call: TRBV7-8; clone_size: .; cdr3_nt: TGTGCCAGCAGCCGTCGAGGGCCCGGACAGGGGAATGTGGGCAATCAGCCCCAGCATTTT; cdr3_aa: CASSRRGPGQGNVGNQPQHF
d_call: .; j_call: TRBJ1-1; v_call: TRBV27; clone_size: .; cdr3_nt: TGTGCCAGCAAATGGGGGGGTGGAGGCACTGAAGCTTTCTTT; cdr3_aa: CASKWGGGGTEAFF
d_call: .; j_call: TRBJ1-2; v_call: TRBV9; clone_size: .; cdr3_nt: TGTGCCAGCAGCGACCCGGAGAGCGCGGTCCTTAACTATGGCTACACCTTC; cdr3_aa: CASSDPESAVLNYGYTF
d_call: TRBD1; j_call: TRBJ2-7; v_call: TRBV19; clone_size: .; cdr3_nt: TGTGCCAGTAGTATCTTGAGGGACAGGTTCCACGAGCAGTACTTC; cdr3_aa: CASSILRDRFHEQYF
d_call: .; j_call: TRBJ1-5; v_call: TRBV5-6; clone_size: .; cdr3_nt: TGTGCCAGCAGTTTTCTCCGGGACACCACTAGCAATCAGCCCCAGCATTTT; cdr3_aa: CASSFLRDTTSNQPQHF
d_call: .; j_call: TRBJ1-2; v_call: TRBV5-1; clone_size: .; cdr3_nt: TGCGCCAGCAGCTTGGCCACAGCCCCAGGGGATGGCTACACCTTC; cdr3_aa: CASSLATAPGDGYTF
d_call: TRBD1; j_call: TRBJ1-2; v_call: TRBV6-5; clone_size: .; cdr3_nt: TGTGCCAGCAGTACAGGGGACTCATATGGCTACACCTTC; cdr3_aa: CASSTGDSYGYTF
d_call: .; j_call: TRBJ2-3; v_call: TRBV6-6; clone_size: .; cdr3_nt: TGTGCCAGCAGTTTCCTTAGCAGGGGAGGGGCAGATACGCAGTATTTT; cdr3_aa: CASSFLSRGGADTQYF
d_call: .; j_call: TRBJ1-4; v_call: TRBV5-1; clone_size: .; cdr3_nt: TGCGCCAGCAGCTTGGGTCGAGCAACTAATGAAAAACTGTTTTTT; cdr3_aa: CASSLGRATNEKLFF
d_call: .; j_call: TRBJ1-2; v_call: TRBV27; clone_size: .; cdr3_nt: TGTGCCAGCAGTTTAGGGGAGCGCTATGGCTACACCTTC; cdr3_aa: CASSLGERYGYTF
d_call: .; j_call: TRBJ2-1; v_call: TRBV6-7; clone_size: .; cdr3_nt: TGTGCCAGCAGAGGACAGCTTAATGAGCAGTTCTTC; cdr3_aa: CASRGQLNEQFF
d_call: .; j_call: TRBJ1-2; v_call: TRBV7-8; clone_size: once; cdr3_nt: TGTGCCAGCAGCGTGGACAGTGGAATCTATGGCTACACCTTC; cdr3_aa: CASSVDSGIYGYTF
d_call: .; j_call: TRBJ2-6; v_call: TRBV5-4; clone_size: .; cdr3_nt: TGTGCCAGCAGCTTGATCAGCTCTGGGGCCAACGTCCTGACTTTC; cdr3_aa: CASSLISSGANVLTF
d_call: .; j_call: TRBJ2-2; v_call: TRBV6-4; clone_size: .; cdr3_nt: TGTGCCAGCAGCGCACAGGGATTGTACACCGGGGAGCTGTTTTTT; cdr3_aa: CASSAQGLYTGELFF
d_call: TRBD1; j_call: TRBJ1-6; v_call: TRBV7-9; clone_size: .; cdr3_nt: TGTGCCAGCAGCTTAATCATCTTAGGGACAGACAATTCACCCCTCCACTTT; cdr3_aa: CASSLIILGTDNSPLHF
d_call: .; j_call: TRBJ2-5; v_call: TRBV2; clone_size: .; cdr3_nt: TGTGCCAGCAGTGAAGGGGTGAGGGTACTAGGATTAGAGACCCAGTACTTC; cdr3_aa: CASSEGVRVLGLETQYF
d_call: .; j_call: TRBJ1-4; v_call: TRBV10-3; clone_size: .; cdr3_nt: TGTGCCATCAGTGATACCGCGGGTACGGACTCTAATGAAAAACTGTTTTTT; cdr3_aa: CAISDTAGTDSNEKLFF
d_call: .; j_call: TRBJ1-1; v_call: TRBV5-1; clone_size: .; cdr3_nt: TGCGCCAGCACCTTATGGCCGACTGGAGGGAGGGACACTGAAGCTTTCTTT; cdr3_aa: CASTLWPTGGRDTEAFF
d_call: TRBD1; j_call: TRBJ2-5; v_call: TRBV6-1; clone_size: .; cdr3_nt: TGTGCCAGCAGCCAGGACAGGACGGGCGTGGAGACCCAGTACTTC; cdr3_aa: CASSQDRTGVETQYF
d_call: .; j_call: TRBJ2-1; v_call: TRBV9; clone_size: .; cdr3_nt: TGTGCCAGCAGCGTAGATCTAGCCAGAATGAATGAGCAGTTCTTC; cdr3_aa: CASSVDLARMNEQFF
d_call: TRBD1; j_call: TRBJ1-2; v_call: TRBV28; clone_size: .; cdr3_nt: TGTGCCGGCACCTTTCGTACAGGGGTGGGAGGCTACACCTTC; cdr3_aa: CAGTFRTGVGGYTF
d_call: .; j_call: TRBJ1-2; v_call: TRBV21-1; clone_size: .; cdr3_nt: TGTGCCAGCAGCAAAGGGGTCCGGCAGGTCTATGGCTACACCTTC; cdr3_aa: CASSKGVRQVYGYTF
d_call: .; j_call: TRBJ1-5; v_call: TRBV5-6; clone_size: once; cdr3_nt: TGTGCCAGCAGTCTCGGTGGGGGCGCAGGTCTGCCCCAGCATTTT; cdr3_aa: CASSLGGGAGLPQHF
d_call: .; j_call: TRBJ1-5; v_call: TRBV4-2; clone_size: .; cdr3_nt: TGTGCCAGCAGCCAAGATCCCGACTTATACGATAGCAATCAGCCCCAGCATTTT; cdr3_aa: CASSQDPDLYDSNQPQHF
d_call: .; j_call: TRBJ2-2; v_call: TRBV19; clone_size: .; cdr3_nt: TGTGCCAGTAGTACCTCGGGGAACACCGGGGAGCTGTTTTTT; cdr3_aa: CASSTSGNTGELFF
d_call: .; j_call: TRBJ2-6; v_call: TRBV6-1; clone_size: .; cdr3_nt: TGTGCCAGCAGTGAATCAGTTACCTCTGGGGCCAACGTCCTGACTTTC; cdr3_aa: CASSESVTSGANVLTF
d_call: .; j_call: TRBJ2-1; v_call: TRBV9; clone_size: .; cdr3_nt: TGTGCCAGCACCCCCGGGCGGGGTGGGAGTCAGTTCTTC; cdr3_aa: CASTPGRGGSQFF
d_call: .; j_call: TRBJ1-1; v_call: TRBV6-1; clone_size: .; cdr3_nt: TGTGCCAGCAGTCCCGACAGGCTGAACACTGAAGCTTTCTTT; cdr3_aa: CASSPDRLNTEAFF
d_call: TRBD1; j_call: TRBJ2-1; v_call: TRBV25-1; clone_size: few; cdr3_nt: TGTGCCAGCCAGGACAGGGGGGGAGCGGGAGACTTAAATGAGCAGTTCTTC; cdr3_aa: CASQDRGGAGDLNEQFF
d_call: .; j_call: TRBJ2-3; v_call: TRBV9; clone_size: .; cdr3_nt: TGTGCCAGCAGCGCCCGGGATACGGGCGCAGATACGCAGTATTTT; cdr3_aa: CASSARDTGADTQYF